One sample yielded the 26 T cell receptor beta chains listed below, sequenced in a study of T cell responses to AZD1222 COVID-19 vaccine. This table comes from immunoSEQ multiplex PCR, and its TCRdb copy is limited to in-frame clones, with some not included. The sample yields some 55,000 clones, roughly 87% seen once. The sequencing here drew on peripheral blood, taken on day 0 of AZD1222 vaccination. Receptors were obtained from an adult in good health.

The CDR3 is CASSQKGQGRDEAFF. As DNA, the CDR3 is TGTGCCAGCAGTCAAAAGGGACAGGGTCGGGATGAAGCTTTCTTT. V is TRBV6-5 and J is TRBJ1-1, with 9 bases that match TRBD1. Trimming took 5 bases from V and 7 from J; bases not matched to a gene: 11. CDR1 is MNHEY, CDR2 SVGAGI, per germline. The CDR3 covers 15 residues.

This clone was seen a few times. The V and J genes are TRBV4-1 and TRBJ1-5; maybe TRBD1 (6 bases). Germline V gives CDR1 MGHRA, CDR2 YSYEKL. The V end lost 4 bases, the J end lost 0 bases, and 19 bases lay between the germline ends. The CDR3 consists of 18 residues. The CDR3 sequence: CASSPGTPPFYSNQPQHF. In DNA form, the CDR3 reads TGCGCCAGCAGCCCCGGGACACCTCCGTTCTATAGCAATCAGCCCCAGCATTTT.

The CDR3: CASSPETGGWNTIYF. CDR3 bases: TGCGCCAGCAGCCCTGAGACAGGGGGGTGGAACACCATATATTTT. This chain uses TRBV4-1 with TRBJ1-3, with 9 bases fitting TRBD1. Germline CDR1 and CDR2: MGHRA and YSYEKL. Trimming at V came to 4 bases and at J to 7 bases, leaving 8 bases not matched to a gene. The CDR3 is made up of 15 amino acids.

V is TRBV11-3 and J is TRBJ2-7; D gene ambiguous. CDR1 SGHNT and CDR2 YENEEA come from the germline V gene. Deletions cut 0 bases from V and 2 bases from J, with 11 bases between. This CDR3 region has 15 residues. This CDR3 reads CASSLDSAQPYEQYF. In DNA, the CDR3 is TGTGCCAGCAGCTTAGATTCCGCGCAACCCTACGAGCAGTACTTC.

V usage is TRBV2 and J usage is TRBJ2-7; 7 nucleotides align to TRBD1. CDR1 and CDR2 from the germline V gene are SNHLY and FYNNEI. V lost 6 bases, J lost 7 bases, and 12 bases stayed unmatched. The CDR3 runs 14 residues. The DNA for the CDR3 is TGTGCCAGCAGGACGACAGGGAGAGAGGGTGAGCAGTACTTC. This codes for CASRTTGREGEQYF.

The J gene is TRBJ1-5, the V gene TRBV15; a weak D match, TRBD1 (5 bases). This CDR3 contains 16 residues. V was clipped by 1 base and J by 6 bases, with 16 bases between them. The germline gives CDR1 LNHNV, CDR2 YYDKDF (reference sequence). CDR3 nucleotides: TGTGCCACCAGCAGAGGAGGGGCAGGGATATCTCAGCCCCAGCATTTT. Protein: CATSRGGAGISQPQHF.

The V call is TRBV19, the J call TRBJ2-7; D remains unclear. The germline CDR1 and CDR2 sequences are LNHDA and SQIVND (reference sequence). Trimming cost V 9 bases and J 5 bases, with 17 bases left between them. CDR3 length: 13 residues. The CDR3 protein is CASRKGLSNEQYF. The CDR3 bases are TGTGCCAGCCGAAAGGGCCTGAGTAACGAGCAGTACTTC.

The CDR3 is CASSPLRGSGEQYF. DNA for the CDR3: TGTGCCAGCAGCCCGTTAAGGGGGTCGGGCGAGCAGTACTTC. The chain couples TRBV5-6 to TRBJ2-7; D is possibly TRBD1 (6 bases). Germline lookup yields CDR1 SGHDT and CDR2 YYEEEE. There are 14 residues in the CDR3. V shed 4 bases and J shed 6 bases, with 17 bases lying between them.

DNA of the CDR3: TGTGCCAGCAGGAGGACAGGGACGAACACTGAAGCTTTCTTT. Translating it yields CASRRTGTNTEAFF. This chain joins TRBV27 and TRBJ1-1, with 8 bases that match TRBD1. Germline CDR1 MNHEY, CDR2 SMNVEV (reference sequence). The V and J ends lost 6 bases and 1 base, in that order; junction bases with no gene match: 4. This CDR3 comprises 14 residues.

The rearrangement uses TRBV5-6 and TRBJ1-2, with a tentative D call TRBD1 (5 bases). Trimming cost V 4 bases and J 2 bases, with 12 bases left between them. Germline V CDR1 and CDR2: SGHDT, YYEEEE. The CDR3 consists of 14 residues. The CDR3 loop is CASSPGGANYGYTF. CDR3 DNA sequence: TGTGCCAGCAGCCCGGGCGGGGCGAACTATGGCTACACCTTC. Combining the CDR3 with reference TRBV5-6 and TRBJ1-2 gives the whole variable domain DAGVTQSPTHLIKTRGQQVTLRCSPKSGHDTVSWYQQALGQGPQFIFQYYEEEERQRGNFPDRFSGHQFPNYSSELNVNALLLGDSALYLCASSPGGANYGYTFGSGTRLTVV.

The rearrangement joins TRBV2 to TRBJ1-2; 7 nucleotides match TRBD1. Germline CDR1 reads SNHLY; CDR2 reads FYNNEI. V lost 4 bases, J lost 6 bases, and 14 bases stayed unmatched. This CDR3 is 16 amino acids long. CDR3 region: CASSGGWGQPSNGYTF. DNA of the CDR3: TGTGCCAGCAGTGGAGGTTGGGGACAGCCTTCGAATGGCTACACCTTC.

The rearrangement joins TRBV19 to TRBJ1-1; D is undetermined. The CDR3 is 17 amino acids. V was cut by 2 bases and J by 0 bases, with 16 bases left in between. Germline loops: CDR1 LNHDA, CDR2 SQIVND (reference sequence). In DNA form, the CDR3 reads TGTGCCAGTAGTATATGGCTGTCGGAGCTTATGAACACTGAAGCTTTCTTT. Amino acids: CASSIWLSELMNTEAFF.

The gene calls are TRBV15 and TRBJ2-3; TRBD1 agrees at 9 bases. Per germline, CDR1 LNHNV and CDR2 YYDKDF (reference sequence). This CDR3 region has 14 residues. Unmatched junction bases numbered 4, after V lost 3 bases and J lost 6 bases. The CDR3 spells CATSRGQGGDTQYF. As DNA, the CDR3 is TGTGCCACCAGCAGGGGACAGGGAGGGGATACGCAGTATTTT.

The chain carries TRBV7-3 and TRBJ1-1, with 9 bases lining up with TRBD1. V dropped 5 bases and J dropped 4; count of bases not matched to a gene: 5. Germline assignment: CDR1 SGHTA and CDR2 FQGTGA. This CDR3 contains 14 residues. For the CDR3, the DNA is TGTGCCAGCAGCCCCGGACAGGGGACCACTGAAGCTTTCTTT. This encodes CASSPGQGTTEAFF.

The V call is TRBV7-2, the J call TRBJ2-1, with D perhaps TRBD2 (5 bases). CDR3 length: 15 residues. V lost 0 bases to trimming and J lost 2 bases, with 8 bases between them. CDR1 and CDR2 from the germline V gene are SGHTA and FQGNSA. Written as DNA, the CDR3 is TGTGCCAGCAGCTTAGCCCGGGGAACCTACAATGAGCAGTTCTTC. The encoded protein is CASSLARGTYNEQFF.

V usage is TRBV7-8 and J usage is TRBJ2-3, with a tentative D call TRBD2 (6 bases). This CDR3 has 13 amino acids. Deletions cut 1 base from V and 5 bases from J, with 7 bases between. Germline CDR1 reads SGHVS; CDR2 reads FQNEAQ. The DNA of the CDR3 is TGTGCCAGCAGCTTAGGGAGGGGAGATACGCAGTATTTT. It is translated as CASSLGRGDTQYF.

The CDR3 sequence: CASSHFGGGDTQYF. Here the CDR3 DNA reads TGTGCCAGCAGCCATTTCGGGGGGGGAGATACGCAGTATTTT. The chain employs TRBV14 and TRBJ2-3; the match to TRBD2 covers 8 bases. The V gene end was trimmed by 3 bases and the J gene end by 5 bases; junction bases not matched to a gene: 4. Germline-derived CDR1 and CDR2 are SGHDN and FVKESK. The CDR3 covers 14 residues.

This chain links TRBV7-9 with TRBJ2-1; no definite D call. This CDR3 has 14 amino acids. The V gene lost 1 base and the J gene lost 4 bases, with 8 bases spanning the gap. Looked up from germline, CDR1 is SEHNR and CDR2 is FQNEAQ (reference sequence). This CDR3 reads CASSLGNQYNEQFF. As DNA, the CDR3 is TGTGCCAGCAGCTTAGGAAACCAGTACAATGAGCAGTTCTTC. The entire variable domain, with the rest obtained from reference TRBV7-9 and TRBJ2-1, is as follows: DTGVSQNPRHKITKRGQNVTFRCDPISEHNRLYWYRQTLGQGPEFLTYFQNEAQLEKSRLLSDRFSAERPKGSFSTLEIQRTEQGDSAMYLCASSLGNQYNEQFFGPGTRLTVL.

The CDR3 sequence is CASSPRGVQPQHF. The CDR3 bases are TGTGCCAGCAGTCCCCGGGGGGTTCAGCCCCAGCATTTT. This chain links TRBV6-2 or TRBV6-3 with TRBJ1-5, with D possibly being TRBD1 (5 bases). V lost 5 bases to trimming and J lost 6 bases, with 11 bases between them. The CDR3 runs 13 residues. CDR1 and CDR2 (germline): MNHEY, SVGEGT.

The V gene is TRBV5-4, the J gene TRBJ1-1, with 7 bases lining up with TRBD1. Germline-derived CDR1 and CDR2 are SGHNT and YYREEE (reference sequence). V shed 2 bases, J shed 1 base, and the junction held 8 bases outside the gene matches. The CDR3 contains 16 residues. For the CDR3, the DNA is TGTGCCAGCAGCTTCCGGACAGGTTTCCCGAACACTGAAGCTTTCTTT. Its translation: CASSFRTGFPNTEAFF.

The chain joins TRBV7-8 to TRBJ1-2; possible D gene TRBD1, 6 bases. The CDR3 has 15 amino acids. Germline CDR1 and CDR2: SGHVS and FQNEAQ. The V gene lost 0 bases and the J gene lost 4 bases, with 12 bases spanning the gap. CDR3 DNA sequence: TGTGCCAGCAGCTTAGCGGGAACAGGGCCCTATGGCTACACCTTC. Translation gives CASSLAGTGPYGYTF. The variable domain in full, completed from reference TRBV7-8 and TRBJ1-2, reads GAGVSQSPRYKVAKRGQDVALRCDPISGHVSLFWYQQALGQGPEFLTYFQNEAQLDKSGLPSDRFFAERPEGSVSTLKIQRTQQEDSAVYLCASSLAGTGPYGYTFGSGTRLTVV.

The V call is TRBV13, the J call TRBJ2-7; TRBD1 matches 8 bases. Germline V gives CDR1 PRHDT, CDR2 FYEKMQ (reference sequence). The J segment lost 0 bases and the V segment lost 3 bases, leaving 1 base of the junction unmatched. The length of the CDR3 is 14 residues. Here the CDR3 DNA reads TGTGCCAGCAGCTTCGGACAGGGCTCCTACGAGCAGTACTTC. Its translation: CASSFGQGSYEQYF. The full variable domain, completed using reference TRBV13 and TRBJ2-7, is AAGVIQSPRHLIKEKRETATLKCYPIPRHDTVYWYQQGPGQDPQFLISFYEKMQSDKGSIPDRFSAQQFSDYHSELNMSSLELGDSALYFCASSFGQGSYEQYFGPGTRLTVT.

The chain is built from TRBV2 and TRBJ1-1; 10 positions agree with TRBD1. V was clipped by 6 bases and J by 1 base; unmatched bases: 8. The V gene's germline CDR1 is SNHLY and CDR2 FYNNEI. The length of the CDR3 is 16 residues. CDR3 region: CASSINRDRGNTEAFF. DNA of the CDR3: TGTGCCAGCAGCATAAACCGGGACAGGGGGAACACTGAAGCTTTCTTT.

CDR3 sequence: CASSFRVGNTEAFF. CDR3 in DNA: TGTGCCAGTAGTTTCAGGGTGGGCAACACTGAAGCTTTCTTT. This sequence joins TRBV19 and TRBJ1-1; D might be TRBD1 (5 bases). CDR3 length equals 14 residues. V lost 5 bases to trimming and J lost 2 bases, with 12 bases between them. CDR1 and CDR2 (germline): LNHDA, SQIVND (reference sequence).

The genes are TRBV28 and TRBJ2-3; D remains unclear. The CDR3 covers 15 residues. The germline gives CDR1 MDHEN, CDR2 SYDVKM. V was shortened by 2 bases and J by 0 bases, with 9 bases between the two germline ends. The CDR3 nucleotides read TGTGCCAGCAGTTTAAGACAACCTAGCACAGATACGCAGTATTTT. Protein product: CASSLRQPSTDTQYF.

The rearrangement links TRBV5-6 to TRBJ1-5, with D tentatively TRBD1 (6 bases). Germline CDR1 and CDR2: SGHDT and YYEEEE. With 2 bases removed from V and 6 bases from J, the gap between germline ends came to 15 bases. The CDR3 has 15 residues. The CDR3 sequence: CASSLGGPRGQPQHF. Here the CDR3 DNA reads TGTGCCAGCAGCTTAGGGGGTCCGAGAGGTCAGCCCCAGCATTTT.